This is a list of T cell receptor beta chains from one sample in a study of identical twins. TCRdb ran MiXCR on the 5' RACE reads and lists one entry per CDR3 protein. The table records hundreds of thousands of distinct CDR3 sequences, roughly 6.2% of them present only once. Sequences were obtained from naive T cells sorted from blood. The receptors here all came from a man in his late teens or twenties in good health. The CDR3 runs from the conserved cysteine through the conserved F or W. D genes are given only for firm matches. A clone size is listed for some rows: how often the clone was seen (once, few, many), or a class if it is expanded.

V	size	J	D	DNA	CDR3
TRBV29-1	NA	TRBJ2-1	NA	TGCAGCGTTGACCCCGGGAGCTTCGATGAGCAGTTCTTC	CSVDPGSFDEQFF
TRBV2	many	TRBJ2-1	TRBD2	TGTGCCAGCAGTCCGGGACTAGCGGGAGAGGGGCGGGACTTCTTC	CASSPGLAGEGRDFF
TRBV20-1	many	TRBJ2-1	TRBD2	TGCAGTGCTAGAGATTACTTAGCGGGAGGAATCAATGAGCAGTTCTTC	CSARDYLAGGINEQFF
TRBV20-1	few	TRBJ2-1	NA	TGCAGTGCATCCCGGCGGACCTCCTACAATGAGCAGTTCTTC	CSASRRTSYNEQFF
TRBV20-1	NA	TRBJ1-5	NA	TGCAGTGCAGGGGGGTTGGGTCAGCCCCAGCATTTT	CSAGGLGQPQHF
TRBV6-2/TRBV6-3	NA	TRBJ2-1	NA	TGTGCCAGCAGTGGGGGGCGACTTAAGGACGGAGGGAATGAGCAGTTCTTC	CASSGGRLKDGGNEQFF
TRBV29-1	many	TRBJ1-2	TRBD1	TGCAGCGTTCCTAACAGGGGCCTCTACACCTTC	CSVPNRGLYTF
TRBV4-1	few	TRBJ2-4	NA	TGCGCCAGCAGCGACCCAGCGAAGATAGCCAAAAACATTCAGTACTTC	CASSDPAKIAKNIQYF
TRBV5-1	NA	TRBJ1-6	TRBD1	TGCGCCAGCAGCTATGAAGGGGGCAGTTCACCCCTCCACTTT	CASSYEGGSSPLHF
TRBV28	many	TRBJ2-5	NA	TGTGCCAGCAGCACGGGGGGCTTAGGAGAGACCCAGTACTTC	CASSTGGLGETQYF
TRBV5-1	many	TRBJ1-2	NA	TGCGCCAGCGCCTCGACAGGACCCTCCTATGGCTACACCTTC	CASASTGPSYGYTF
TRBV4-1	NA	TRBJ2-3	NA	TGCGCCAGCAGCCAAGTCGTCAGCGCAGATACGCAGTATTTT	CASSQVVSADTQYF
TRBV27	many	TRBJ2-2	NA	TGTGCCAGCAGTTCTCCCGGGCAGGGTTCCCTCACCGGGGAGCTGTTTTTT	CASSSPGQGSLTGELFF
TRBV28	many	TRBJ2-2	NA	TGTGCCAGCAGTTTAGGAGGGAGAGCCACCGGGGAGCTGTTTTTT	CASSLGGRATGELFF
TRBV10-3	many	TRBJ2-1	NA	TGTGCCATCAGGGGGGCTATAGTCGGGAATGAGCAGTTCTTC	CAIRGAIVGNEQFF
TRBV5-1	NA	TRBJ2-1	TRBD2	TGCGCCAGCAGCTCCCTATGGACTAGCGGCATCGTATCGGCATCCTACAATGAGCAGTTCTTC	CASSSLWTSGIVSASYNEQFF
TRBV18	few	TRBJ2-7	NA	TGTGCCAGCTCACTGTCGGCGGGATCTCTCCACGAGCAGTACTTC	CASSLSAGSLHEQYF
TRBV9	many	TRBJ2-3	NA	TGTGCCAGCAGCGTAGCGGGAGATACGCAGTATTTT	CASSVAGDTQYF
TRBV18	many	TRBJ1-1	TRBD1	TGTGCCAGCTCCCTCCAGGGGGACACTGAAGCTTTCTTT	CASSLQGDTEAFF
TRBV6-2/TRBV6-3	many	TRBJ2-1	TRBD2	TGTGCCAGCAGTTACCCACTAGCGGGAATTATCAATGAGCAGTTCTTC	CASSYPLAGIINEQFF
TRBV2	NA	TRBJ2-7	TRBD1	TGTGCCAGTGCCCTTGGGACAGGGGGCTCCTACGAGCAGTACTTC	CASALGTGGSYEQYF
TRBV27	NA	TRBJ2-7	TRBD2	TGTGCCAGCAGGTTAGCGGGAGGGCTCAACGAGCAGTACTTC	CASRLAGGLNEQYF
TRBV2	few	TRBJ2-2	NA	TGTGCCAGCAAACGGGAGAACACCGGGGAGCTGTTTTTT	CASKRENTGELFF
TRBV27	many	TRBJ1-1	NA	TGTGCCAGCAGTTTAGGTCAGGCCACTGAAGCTTTCTTT	CASSLGQATEAFF
TRBV4-3	many	TRBJ2-1	NA	TGCGCCAGCAGCCAAGTTCCGGGCTTCTACAATGAGCAGTTCTTC	CASSQVPGFYNEQFF
TRBV29-1	few	TRBJ2-3	TRBD1	TGCAGCGTTGAGAGACAGGGAAGGAGAAATACGCAGTATTTT	CSVERQGRRNTQYF
TRBV29-1	few	TRBJ2-7	NA	TGCAGCGTTGAGGAGGGAGGCTGGTTAACGGAGCAGTACTTC	CSVEEGGWLTEQYF
TRBV4-1	NA	TRBJ2-1	NA	TGCGCCAGCAGCCAAATTACTATCCCGGGCTCAAATGAGCAGTTCTTC	CASSQITIPGSNEQFF
TRBV2	many	TRBJ2-1	TRBD1	TGTGCCAGCAGTGAAGGGGACAGACCTTGGGCAAATGAGCAGTTCTTC	CASSEGDRPWANEQFF